A selection of T cell receptor beta chains follows, all from one sample in a study of control samples from healthy donors and cancer patients. Profiling relied on immunoSEQ multiplex PCR, and the TCRdb table lists in-frame clones only, not all of them. The repertoire consists of around 110,000 clones, with more than 75% occurring once and the leading ten covering 2% to 3%. Sequenced sample: blood. Every receptor here comes from a woman in her seventies in good health. The CDR3 runs from the conserved cysteine through the conserved F or W. The D gene is left open where the match is weak. Some rows mark clone size as missing; the rest say once, few, many or name a class of expanded clone.

size	V	D	J	DNA	CDR3
-	TRBV6-5	TRBD1	TRBJ1-2	TGTGCCAGCAGTTTATCATACAGGGGCCCCAACTATGGCTACACCTTC	CASSLSYRGPNYGYTF
-	TRBV5-1	-	TRBJ1-2	TGCGCCAGCACCCCCAACAGGCCGAACTATGGCTACACCTTC	CASTPNRPNYGYTF
-	TRBV10-3	-	TRBJ1-5	TGTGCCATCAGTTCAGGCAGTTCTAATCAGCCCCAGCATTTT	CAISSGSSNQPQHF
-	TRBV30	-	TRBJ1-6	TGTGCCTGGAGTGTACGAGTCTTCTATAATTCACCCCTCCACTTT	CAWSVRVFYNSPLHF
-	TRBV2	-	TRBJ2-2	TGTGCCAGCAGTTTCATCACCGGGGAGCTGTTTTTT	CASSFITGELFF
-	TRBV5-6	TRBD1	TRBJ2-3	TGTGCCAGCAGCCCTGGACAGGTTGGCACAGATACGCAGTATTTT	CASSPGQVGTDTQYF
-	TRBV6-5	TRBD1	TRBJ2-3	TGTGCCAGCAGACAGGGGGCAGATACGCAGTATTTT	CASRQGADTQYF
-	TRBV6-1	TRBD2	TRBJ2-1	TGTGCCAGCAGTGAGTTGGCTAGCGGGGCCTACAATGAGCAGTTCTTC	CASSELASGAYNEQFF
once	TRBV4-2	TRBD2	TRBJ2-3	TGTGCCAGCAGCCCGGGACTAGCGGGGGATACGCAGTATTTT	CASSPGLAGDTQYF
-	TRBV7-2	-	TRBJ2-2	TGTGCCAGCAGCGCCCGGACGTCCTTTTCCGGGGAGCTGTTTTTT	CASSARTSFSGELFF
-	TRBV12-3/TRBV12-4	-	TRBJ1-1	TGTGCCAGCAGTTTCTCCGCGAACACTGAAGCTTTCTTT	CASSFSANTEAFF
-	TRBV7-2	-	TRBJ1-2	TGTGCCAGCAGCTTACGGGTTGACTATGGCTACACCTTC	CASSLRVDYGYTF
-	TRBV20-1	TRBD1	TRBJ1-5	TGCAGTGCTAGTCGTGGACAGGGGGATCTGTTCTATAGCAATCAGCCCCAGCATTTT	CSASRGQGDLFYSNQPQHF
-	TRBV7-7	-	TRBJ2-5	TGTGCCAGCAGCCTGGCGGGACAGCAAGAGACCCAGTACTTC	CASSLAGQQETQYF
-	TRBV4-1	-	TRBJ2-6	TGCGCCAGCAGCCAAGACGAAAGGGCTGGGGCCAACGTCCTGACTTTC	CASSQDERAGANVLTF
-	TRBV6-2/TRBV6-3	-	TRBJ1-1	TGTGCCAGCAGTTACTCGTTTCTAATGAACACTGAAGCTTTCTTT	CASSYSFLMNTEAFF
-	TRBV6-5	-	TRBJ1-3	TGTGCCAGCAAAGTGGTTAGCTCTGGAAACACCATATATTTT	CASKVVSSGNTIYF
-	TRBV3-1/TRBV3-2	-	TRBJ1-6	TGTGCCAGCAGCCTACAGGGAAATTCACCCCTCCACTTT	CASSLQGNSPLHF
-	TRBV10-2	-	TRBJ1-1	TGCGCCAGCAGTGGTCAGGGAGGCACTGAAGCTTTCTTT	CASSGQGGTEAFF
once	TRBV5-6	-	TRBJ2-7	TGTGCCAGCAGCTCGACCACGGTCTACGAGCAGTACTTC	CASSSTTVYEQYF
-	TRBV5-6	-	TRBJ1-2	TGTGCCAGCAGCTTGTTAGGTGGGGGCCTAGGCTACACCTTC	CASSLLGGGLGYTF
-	TRBV19	TRBD1	TRBJ1-2	TGTGCCAGTAATCCTGGACAGGGGAACTATGGCTACACCTTC	CASNPGQGNYGYTF
-	TRBV6-2/TRBV6-3	TRBD1	TRBJ1-6	TGTGCCAGCAGCGGGACAGGTGATAATTCACCCCTCCACTTT	CASSGTGDNSPLHF
-	TRBV11-3	-	TRBJ2-3	TGTGCCAGCAGCCTCCGGGGCAGCACAGATACGCAGTATTTT	CASSLRGSTDTQYF
-	TRBV12-3/TRBV12-4	-	TRBJ2-5	TGTGCCAGCAGTTTAGCGTATTCGGAGACCCAGTACTTC	CASSLAYSETQYF
-	TRBV6-5	-	TRBJ2-6	TGTGCCAGCAGTTCGCAGGGTAGGGGGGCCAACGTCCTGACTTTC	CASSSQGRGANVLTF
-	TRBV5-6	-	TRBJ2-5	TGTGCCAGCAGCTTGTTAGTTGAACTGAATGCGGACCAAGAGACCCAGTACTTC	CASSLLVELNADQETQYF
-	TRBV5-1	TRBD2	TRBJ2-3	TGCGCCAGCAGCTTGGTGGCGGGGGGGGATACGCAGTATTTT	CASSLVAGGDTQYF
-	TRBV10-1	-	TRBJ2-2	TGCGCCAGCAGTCGGGAAACGAACACCGGGGAGCTGTTTTTT	CASSRETNTGELFF
few	TRBV7-9	TRBD1	TRBJ2-7	TGTGCCAGCAGCCCAGGACAGGGTACACCCTACGAGCAGTACTTC	CASSPGQGTPYEQYF
-	TRBV11-3	TRBD1	TRBJ2-7	TGTGCCAGCAGCCGGACAGGTCCAACCTACGAGCAGTACTTC	CASSRTGPTYEQYF
-	TRBV7-9	TRBD1	TRBJ1-4	TGTGCCAGCAGCTTATACAGGGGGCTTCAGGAAAAACTGTTTTTT	CASSLYRGLQEKLFF
-	TRBV5-1	-	TRBJ2-1	TGCGCCAGCAGCTTGGACAGGGCTGATGAGCAGTTCTTC	CASSLDRADEQFF
-	TRBV2	-	TRBJ1-3	TGTGCCAGCTCCCATAGATCTGGAAACACCATATATTTT	CASSHRSGNTIYF
once	TRBV10-3	-	TRBJ1-5	TGTGCCATCAGTGAGTCGAAGTCCTCGCCCCAGCATTTT	CAISESKSSPQHF
-	TRBV19	-	TRBJ1-1	TGTGCCAGTAACACAGGGAGGAACACTGAAGCTTTCTTT	CASNTGRNTEAFF